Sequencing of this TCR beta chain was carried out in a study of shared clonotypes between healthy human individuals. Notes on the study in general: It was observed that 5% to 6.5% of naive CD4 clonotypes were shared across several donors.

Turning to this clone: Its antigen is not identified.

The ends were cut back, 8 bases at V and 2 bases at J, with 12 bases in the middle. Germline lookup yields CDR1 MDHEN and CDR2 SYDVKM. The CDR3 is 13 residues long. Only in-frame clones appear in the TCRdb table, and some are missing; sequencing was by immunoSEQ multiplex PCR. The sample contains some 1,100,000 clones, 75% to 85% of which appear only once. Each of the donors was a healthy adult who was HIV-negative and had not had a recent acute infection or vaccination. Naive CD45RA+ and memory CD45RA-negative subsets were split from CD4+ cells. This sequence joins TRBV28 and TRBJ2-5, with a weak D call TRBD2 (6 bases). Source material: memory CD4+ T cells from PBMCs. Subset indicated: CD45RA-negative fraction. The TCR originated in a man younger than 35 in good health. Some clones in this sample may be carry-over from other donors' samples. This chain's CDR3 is CASGPSAQETQYF. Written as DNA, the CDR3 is TGTGCCAGCGGTCCTAGCGCTCAAGAGACCCAGTACTTC. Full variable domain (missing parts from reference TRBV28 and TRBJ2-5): DVKVTQSSRYLVKRTGEKVFLECVQDMDHENMFWYRQDPGLGLRLIYFSYDVKMKEKGDIPEGYSVSREKKERFSLILESASTNQTSMYLCASGPSAQETQYFGPGTRLLVL.